This is a list of T cell receptor beta chains from one sample in a study of blood T cell repertoires in COVID-19. Generated by immunoSEQ multiplex PCR, the TCRdb table keeps only in-frame clones and is missing some. Altogether 150,000 to 200,000 clones are present, 85% to 90% being singletons, with the ten largest covering 6%. Sequencing was performed on peripheral blood. These receptors all come from a middle-aged man with active or convalescent COVID-19. Each CDR3 is given with its conserved first and last residue. Size tells how often a clone was seen (once, few, many) or the class of an expanded clone, and some rows leave it out.

TRBJ2-2,once,TRBV2,18,CASEGVAGVPASTGELFF
TRBJ2-7,-,TRBV7-6,16,CASSRTSGARNYEQYF
TRBJ2-7,-,TRBV5-4,15,CASSILTSGIYEQYF
TRBJ2-7,-,TRBV14,15,CASSQDWDSAYEQYF
TRBJ1-5,-,TRBV7-8,19,CASSSTGTGGLYSNQPQHF
TRBJ2-5,-,TRBV29-1,13,CSGGSGARETQYF
TRBJ2-7,-,TRBV7-8,14,CASSFGGGSYEQYF
TRBJ1-2,-,TRBV28,16,CASRPSGQIANYGYTF
TRBJ2-1,-,TRBV28,14,CASSSRDRGNEQFF
TRBJ1-1,-,TRBV10-3,16,CAISESMGTMNTEAFF
TRBJ2-1,-,TRBV25-1,15,CASMSADRTYNEQFF
TRBJ2-7,-,TRBV15,18,CATSRNEGASGRTYEQYF
TRBJ1-1,-,TRBV5-4,15,CASSPGLSPNTEAFF
TRBJ1-3,-,TRBV28,13,CASSLTSGNTIYF
TRBJ1-1,-,TRBV7-9,14,CASSLAGRLAEAFF
TRBJ1-1,-,TRBV10-3,15,CAISPLGQGNTEAFF
TRBJ1-2,-,TRBV29-1,11,CSVSGQRGYTF
TRBJ2-7,-,TRBV7-8,16,CASSFDSQRLTYEQYF
TRBJ2-5,-,TRBV11-2,14,CASSRTSDQETQYF
TRBJ2-3,-,TRBV5-4,15,CASSFGSGNTDTQYF
TRBJ2-7,once,TRBV2,14,CASRPGQGSHEQYF
TRBJ2-7,-,TRBV6-2/TRBV6-3,14,CASSFDGGSYEQYF
TRBJ2-3,-,TRBV28,16,CASSFWAGGVTDTQYF
TRBJ2-3,-,TRBV11-2,15,CASSLVGGGTDTQYF
TRBJ2-7,-,TRBV19,14,CASSILAGGVEQYF
TRBJ2-2,-,TRBV2,15,CASGRGTTNTGELFF
TRBJ1-5,-,TRBV5-6,16,CASSFNKGNSNQPQHF
TRBJ1-2,-,TRBV19,14,CASSILGTDYGYTF
TRBJ1-2,-,TRBV9,15,CASRAGTGATYGYTF
TRBJ1-2,few,TRBV19,14,CASFSSSGDYGYTF
TRBJ1-1,-,TRBV28,13,CASSPGGGPEAFF
TRBJ1-2,-,TRBV27,14,CASSLRTGAYGYTF
TRBJ2-7,-,TRBV5-1,15,CASSLPLAGGDEQYF
TRBJ1-3,-,TRBV18,16,CASSPGRRPTGNTIYF
TRBJ2-5,-,TRBV7-8,14,CASSISTAQETQYF
TRBJ2-7,-,TRBV6-5,15,CAGKIGTGESNEQYF
TRBJ2-6,-,TRBV9,15,CASSATGAGANVLTF
TRBJ2-5,-,TRBV29-1,12,CSVVAGEETQYF
TRBJ2-3,-,TRBV5-8,16,CASSLRQGLSTDTQYF
TRBJ1-2,-,TRBV11-3,16,CASSSNYRGRDYGYTF
TRBJ1-2,-,TRBV7-3,14,CASSFWAAIYGYTF
TRBJ2-1,-,TRBV28,15,CASKEGPGAYNEQFF
TRBJ2-3,-,TRBV27,17,CASSSPGTSPRPDTQYF
TRBJ1-2,-,TRBV2,14,CASNTDGNLYGYTF
TRBJ2-2,-,TRBV6-5,16,CASSYLTSGRPGELFF
TRBJ2-1,-,TRBV2,15,CAGSTGSGSYNEQFF
TRBJ2-6,once,TRBV19,16,CASQDRARSGANVLTF
TRBJ2-1,-,TRBV29-1,15,CSTRLPGLAFHEQFF
TRBJ1-2,-,TRBV2,13,CASSDRGVAGYTF
TRBJ1-1,-,TRBV10-3,14,CAMAMGTGHTEAFF
TRBJ2-7,-,TRBV28,11,CASSEAVGQYF
TRBJ2-4,-,TRBV2,12,CASNGRKNIQYF
TRBJ1-6,-,TRBV28,19,CASSSSRHRQGSPNSPLHF
TRBJ2-3,-,TRBV11-2,16,CASSHRGPTGFFEQYF